These 13 T cell receptor beta chains were all obtained from the same sample, sequenced in a study of blood T cell repertoires in COVID-19. Some clones are missing from TCRdb's copy, which holds only in-frame ones; the method was immunoSEQ multiplex PCR. Of some 150,000 clones in the sample, roughly 76% are singletons; the top ten hold roughly 8.3%. Source material: peripheral blood. These receptors were obtained from a human donor with acute or convalescent COVID-19. The donor label of this sample is uncertain.

This clone came up a few times. This chain links TRBV14 with TRBJ2-1, with 10 bases lining up with TRBD2. Per the germline V gene, CDR1 is SGHDN and CDR2 is FVKESK. With 0 bases clipped from V and 2 bases from J, the junction kept 13 bases outside the gene matches. This CDR3 is built from 20 residues. This chain's CDR3 is CASSQDLAGGHSGAYNEQFF. CDR3 DNA: TGTGCCAGCAGCCAAGACTTAGCGGGGGGCCACTCTGGCGCCTACAATGAGCAGTTCTTC.

This clone appeared a few times. The DNA for the CDR3 is TGTGCCAGCAGCTTCCTGGACAGGGGTGACTATGGCTACACCTTC. Its translation: CASSFLDRGDYGYTF. The rearrangement joins TRBV5-6 to TRBJ1-2; the match to TRBD1 covers 9 bases. The CDR3 extends over 15 amino acids. Trimming at V came to 2 bases and at J to 3 bases, leaving 5 bases not matched to a gene. Per the germline V gene, CDR1 is SGHDT and CDR2 is YYEEEE.

This sequence joins TRBV4-1 and TRBJ1-2; a possible D gene is TRBD1 (5 bases). Per germline, CDR1 MGHRA and CDR2 YSYEKL. The ends were cut back, 4 bases at V and 4 bases at J, with 13 bases in the middle. This CDR3 is 14 amino acids long. DNA for the CDR3: TGCGCCAGCAGCCGGGGGGAGGGAACCTATGGCTACACCTTC. It yields the protein CASSRGEGTYGYTF.

This clone was detected only a few times. V is TRBV10-3 and J is TRBJ1-5, with D perhaps matching TRBD1 (6 bases). The germline CDR1 and CDR2 sequences are ENHRY and SYGVKD. The CDR3 spans 13 residues. V was pared by 10 bases and J by 0 bases, with 10 bases between. The CDR3 reads CATKGDSNQPQHF. CDR3 coding DNA: TGTGCCACTAAGGGGGATAGCAATCAGCCCCAGCATTTT.

The chain is built from TRBV2 and TRBJ2-5; TRBD1 aligns across 8 bases. This CDR3 has 15 residues. Per the germline V gene, CDR1 is SNHLY and CDR2 is FYNNEI. V shed 4 bases and J 5 bases; nucleotides not matched to a gene: 9. Here the CDR3 DNA reads TGTGCCAGCAGTGGGCCCGCAGGGGGCCGGGAGACCCAGTACTTC. This sequence encodes CASSGPAGGRETQYF.

A few counts support this clone. The chain links TRBV5-6 to TRBJ2-1; perhaps TRBD1 as D (6 bases). The V and J ends lost 2 bases and 7 bases respectively, with 22 bases between them. The CDR3 has 17 residues. Germline CDR1 SGHDT, CDR2 YYEEEE. The DNA of the CDR3 is TGTGCCAGCAGCTTTTTCATATGGGGACAAAGGGAGAATGAGCAGTTCTTC. Translated: CASSFFIWGQRENEQFF. Variable domain in full (rest from reference TRBV5-6 and TRBJ2-1): DAGVTQSPTHLIKTRGQQVTLRCSPKSGHDTVSWYQQALGQGPQFIFQYYEEEERQRGNFPDRFSGHQFPNYSSELNVNALLLGDSALYLCASSFFIWGQRENEQFFGPGTRLTVL.

V usage is TRBV19 and J usage is TRBJ2-4, with 11 bases fitting TRBD2. CDR3 length: 15 residues. Germline CDR1 and CDR2: LNHDA and SQIVND (reference sequence). V dropped 6 bases and J dropped 10; count of bases not matched to a gene: 11. The CDR3 nucleotides are TGTGCCAGTAGGAATAGCGGGGGGGCCTACGGAATTCAGTACTTC. Residues: CASRNSGGAYGIQYF.

This chain joins TRBV9 and TRBJ2-2; D might be TRBD2 (5 bases). This CDR3 region has 17 residues. Trimming took off 4 bases at V and 4 bases at J, with 20 bases between the two ends. Per the germline V gene, CDR1 is SGDLS and CDR2 is YYNGEE. The CDR3 DNA reads TGTGCCAGCAGCCCATTTTCGACGGGAACGGGCACCGGGGAGCTGTTTTTT. It codes for CASSPFSTGTGTGELFF.

The chain carries TRBV4-1 and TRBJ1-2, with D perhaps TRBD1 (6 bases). Per the germline V gene, CDR1 is MGHRA and CDR2 is YSYEKL. CDR3 length: 14 residues. Trimming shortened V by 4 bases and J by 3 bases, and 12 bases separated the two germline ends. The CDR3 sequence: CASSRVGQHYGYTF. Written as DNA, the CDR3 is TGCGCCAGCAGCCGGGTCGGACAGCACTATGGCTACACCTTC.

CDR3 sequence (DNA): TGTGCCAGCAGCTTAGGGCAGGGCGTCCTTAATGAAAAACTGTTTTTT. This sequence encodes CASSLGQGVLNEKLFF. This rearrangement joins TRBV7-9 to TRBJ1-4; TRBD1 might be the D (5 bases). CDR1 is SEHNR, CDR2 FQNEAQ, per germline (reference sequence). With 1 base removed from V and 4 bases from J, the gap between germline ends came to 13 bases. This CDR3 spans 16 amino acids.

The rearrangement links TRBV27 to TRBJ1-3; D is ambiguous. The V gene's germline CDR1 is MNHEY and CDR2 SMNVEV (reference sequence). V was shortened by 4 bases and J by 0 bases, with 13 bases between the two germline ends. This CDR3 is built from 16 residues. The CDR3 loop reads CASSSTATLSGNTIYF. CDR3 DNA sequence: TGTGCCAGCAGTTCCACAGCTACCCTCTCTGGAAACACCATATATTTT.

The chain combines TRBV14 with TRBJ1-2; TRBD1 aligns across 7 bases. This CDR3 contains 15 residues. V lost 1 base to trimming and J lost 5 bases; unmatched junction nucleotides: 7. Germline V gene lookup returns CDR1 SGHDN and CDR2 FVKESK. The CDR3 bases are TGTGCCAGCAGCCAAGTCAGGACAGGCGATTATGGCTACACCTTC. Protein product: CASSQVRTGDYGYTF.

The chain uses TRBV10-3 and TRBJ1-2; D is perhaps TRBD1 (5 bases). The CDR3 is made up of 12 amino acids. Germline V lookup: CDR1 ENHRY, CDR2 SYGVKD. V was trimmed by 10 bases and J by 8 bases, leaving 17 bases between them. CDR3 loop: CATKGREGGYTF. CDR3 coding DNA: TGTGCCACCAAGGGCCGGGAGGGGGGCTACACCTTC.